The clone carrying this TCR beta chain was found once. Libraries were prepared by immunoSEQ multiplex PCR; TCRdb keeps only in-frame clonotypes and omits some of them. In the table there are over 100,000 clones, 93% of which are singletons. This specimen comes from a study of siplizumab effects on memory and regulatory T cells. This CDR3 has 17 residues. Trimming cost V 3 bases and J 3 bases; bases outside gene matches: 10. The germline gives CDR1 SGDLS, CDR2 YYNGEE. The sample consisted of non-Treg CD4+ T cells sorted from blood. The chain has TRBV9 and TRBJ2-3; TRBD2 aligns across 10 bases. This sequence originates from a human donor in good health. CDR3 in DNA: TGTGCCAGCAGCGCTCTGACAGCGGGGGGGTTTACAGATACGCAGTATTTT. Protein sequence: CASSALTAGGFTDTQYF.